The rows below give T cell receptor beta chains drawn from one sample of a study of early T cells in non-severe SARS-CoV-2 infection. TCRdb re-derived calls from the 5' RACE reads in MiXCR, one entry per CDR3 protein. Among 70,000 to 95,000 distinct CDR3 sequences, approximately 15% were seen once, and the ten largest hold approximately 2.6%. The sample taken for sequencing was whole blood. Receptor source: an adult who was a healthcare worker with PCR-confirmed SARS-CoV-2 infection or an uninfected control (not recorded which). Both conserved end residues are part of each CDR3. Fields, in order: CDR3 protein, CDR3 DNA, D gene, J gene, V gene, clone size, CDR3 length. A D gene is named only where the DNA matches it firmly. The listing skips clone size in some rows; elsewhere it reads once, few, many or a size class.

CDR3aa: CASRRDGGNEQFF
CDR3nt: TGTGCCAGCAGAAGGGATGGGGGGAATGAGCAGTTCTTC
d_gene: .
j_gene: TRBJ2-1
v_gene: TRBV11-1
abundance: .
len: 13

CDR3aa: CASSQFTANTGELFF
CDR3nt: TGTGCCAGCAGCCAATTTACCGCGAACACCGGGGAGCTGTTTTTT
d_gene: .
j_gene: TRBJ2-2
v_gene: TRBV3-1
abundance: .
len: 15

CDR3aa: CSVVIQLNTGELFF
CDR3nt: TGCAGCGTTGTTATCCAGCTTAACACCGGGGAGCTGTTTTTT
d_gene: .
j_gene: TRBJ2-2
v_gene: TRBV29-1
abundance: few
len: 14

CDR3aa: CASKRGGVNEQYF
CDR3nt: TGTGCCAGCAAGAGAGGGGGCGTTAACGAGCAGTACTTC
d_gene: TRBD1
j_gene: TRBJ2-7
v_gene: TRBV3-1
abundance: once
len: 13

CDR3aa: CASAKQGTDTQYF
CDR3nt: TGTGCCAGCGCGAAACAGGGTACAGATACGCAGTATTTT
d_gene: .
j_gene: TRBJ2-3
v_gene: TRBV7-9
abundance: few
len: 13

CDR3aa: CASEERRAKNIQYF
CDR3nt: TGTGCCAGCGAAGAAAGAAGGGCCAAAAACATTCAGTACTTC
d_gene: .
j_gene: TRBJ2-4
v_gene: TRBV2
abundance: .
len: 14

CDR3aa: CASTPGSSSNYEQYF
CDR3nt: TGTGCCAGCACCCCAGGGAGTAGTAGCAACTACGAGCAGTACTTC
d_gene: .
j_gene: TRBJ2-7
v_gene: TRBV28
abundance: .
len: 15

CDR3aa: CASSVTPGPNTIYF
CDR3nt: TGTGCCAGCAGCGTGACCCCTGGACCCAACACCATATATTTT
d_gene: .
j_gene: TRBJ1-3
v_gene: TRBV28
abundance: few
len: 14

CDR3aa: CSAGSPLHF
CDR3nt: TGCAGTGCTGGATCACCCCTCCACTTT
d_gene: .
j_gene: TRBJ1-6
v_gene: TRBV20-1
abundance: .
len: 9

CDR3aa: CSAPPGAPPDTQYF
CDR3nt: TGCAGTGCTCCTCCGGGGGCACCGCCAGATACGCAGTATTTT
d_gene: .
j_gene: TRBJ2-3
v_gene: TRBV20-1
abundance: few
len: 14

CDR3aa: CASSFGGGSSYNEQFF
CDR3nt: TGTGCCAGCAGCTTTGGCGGGGGAAGCTCCTACAATGAGCAGTTCTTC
d_gene: TRBD2
j_gene: TRBJ2-1
v_gene: TRBV7-3
abundance: .
len: 16

CDR3aa: CSVHPGGKSETQYF
CDR3nt: TGCAGCGTTCATCCAGGGGGAAAGTCAGAGACCCAGTACTTC
d_gene: TRBD1
j_gene: TRBJ2-5
v_gene: TRBV29-1
abundance: .
len: 14

CDR3aa: CASSLNSEDTQFF
CDR3nt: TGTGCCAGCAGCTTAAATTCCGAAGATACGCAGTTTTTT
d_gene: .
j_gene: TRBJ2-3
v_gene: TRBV7-6
abundance: .
len: 13

CDR3aa: CASSPYPAGYQETQYF
CDR3nt: TGTGCCAGCAGCCCATACCCGGCAGGCTACCAAGAGACCCAGTACTTC
d_gene: .
j_gene: TRBJ2-5
v_gene: TRBV13
abundance: .
len: 16

CDR3aa: CASSPHSPELDTQYF
CDR3nt: TGTGCCAGCAGCCCCCATAGTCCCGAGTTAGATACGCAGTATTTT
d_gene: .
j_gene: TRBJ2-3
v_gene: TRBV7-3
abundance: .
len: 15

CDR3aa: CASRRTGEGNTEAFF
CDR3nt: TGTGCCAGCAGGCGGACAGGGGAGGGTAACACTGAAGCTTTCTTT
d_gene: TRBD1
j_gene: TRBJ1-1
v_gene: TRBV27
abundance: few
len: 15

CDR3aa: CASSLGSGDPYNSPLHF
CDR3nt: TGTGCCAGCAGCTTAGGCAGCGGGGATCCCTATAATTCACCCCTCCACTTT
d_gene: .
j_gene: TRBJ1-6
v_gene: TRBV7-3
abundance: .
len: 17

CDR3aa: CASSLDRGEYF
CDR3nt: TGTGCCAGCAGCTTAGACAGGGGAGAGTACTTC
d_gene: TRBD1
j_gene: TRBJ2-7
v_gene: TRBV7-9
abundance: .
len: 11

CDR3aa: CASSLRAGSSTDTQYF
CDR3nt: TGTGCCAGCAGCTTAAGGGCAGGCAGTAGCACAGATACGCAGTATTTT
d_gene: .
j_gene: TRBJ2-3
v_gene: TRBV7-3
abundance: .
len: 16

CDR3aa: CASSAMGQDSYEQYF
CDR3nt: TGTGCCAGTAGTGCAATGGGACAGGACTCCTACGAGCAGTACTTC
d_gene: TRBD1
j_gene: TRBJ2-7
v_gene: TRBV19
abundance: many
len: 15

CDR3aa: CASSSTLRDYGYTF
CDR3nt: TGTGCCAGCAGTTCGACTCTGAGGGACTATGGCTACACCTTC
d_gene: .
j_gene: TRBJ1-2
v_gene: TRBV27
abundance: few
len: 14

CDR3aa: CASSQDPQDKEAFF
CDR3nt: TGTGCCAGCAGCCAGGACCCCCAGGACAAAGAGGCTTTCTTT
d_gene: .
j_gene: TRBJ1-1
v_gene: TRBV3-1
abundance: few
len: 14

CDR3aa: CASSTDETSTDTQYF
CDR3nt: TGTGCCAGCAGCACCGACGAAACTAGCACAGATACGCAGTATTTT
d_gene: .
j_gene: TRBJ2-3
v_gene: TRBV25-1
abundance: .
len: 15

CDR3aa: CASSPEGSLTDTQYF
CDR3nt: TGTGCCAGCAGCCCAGAGGGGAGTCTCACAGATACGCAGTATTTT
d_gene: .
j_gene: TRBJ2-3
v_gene: TRBV3-1
abundance: few
len: 15

CDR3aa: CASSESAGGQGYEQYF
CDR3nt: TGTGCCAGCAGCGAGTCTGCGGGGGGACAGGGCTACGAGCAGTACTTC
d_gene: .
j_gene: TRBJ2-7
v_gene: TRBV9
abundance: few
len: 16

CDR3aa: CASSPSSTGSGNTIYF
CDR3nt: TGTGCCAGCAGCCCCTCCTCGACAGGTTCAGGAAACACCATATATTTT
d_gene: .
j_gene: TRBJ1-3
v_gene: TRBV7-8
abundance: few
len: 16

CDR3aa: CATSDFSDNEQFF
CDR3nt: TGTGCCACCAGTGATTTTTCCGACAATGAGCAGTTCTTC
d_gene: .
j_gene: TRBJ2-1
v_gene: TRBV24-1
abundance: few
len: 13

CDR3aa: CASSFTDKLFF
CDR3nt: TGTGCCAGCAGCTTTACAGACAAACTGTTTTTT
d_gene: .
j_gene: TRBJ1-4
v_gene: TRBV7-9
abundance: .
len: 11

CDR3aa: CSALWGPSSGNTIYF
CDR3nt: TGCAGTGCCTTATGGGGCCCGAGCTCTGGAAACACCATATATTTT
d_gene: .
j_gene: TRBJ1-3
v_gene: TRBV20-1
abundance: many
len: 15

CDR3aa: CASGLVTGRGQVYSNQPQHF
CDR3nt: TGTGCTAGTGGTTTGGTAACGGGCAGGGGGCAGGTTTATAGCAATCAGCCCCAGCATTTT
d_gene: TRBD1
j_gene: TRBJ1-5
v_gene: TRBV12-5
abundance: few
len: 20

CDR3aa: CSVQAWGNGELFF
CDR3nt: TGCAGCGTCCAAGCTTGGGGGAACGGGGAGCTGTTTTTT
d_gene: .
j_gene: TRBJ2-2
v_gene: TRBV29-1
abundance: few
len: 13

CDR3aa: CASSHPPRGSGRGSSTDTQYF
CDR3nt: TGTGCCAGCAGCCATCCCCCCAGAGGAAGCGGGAGAGGGTCTAGCACAGATACGCAGTATTTT
d_gene: TRBD2
j_gene: TRBJ2-3
v_gene: TRBV4-2
abundance: .
len: 21

CDR3aa: CASSLQGPGELFF
CDR3nt: TGTGCCAGCAGTTTACAGGGTCCCGGGGAGCTGTTTTTT
d_gene: .
j_gene: TRBJ2-2
v_gene: TRBV6-6
abundance: few
len: 13

CDR3aa: CASSVGWNTEAFF
CDR3nt: TGCGCCAGCAGCGTGGGGTGGAACACTGAAGCTTTCTTT
d_gene: .
j_gene: TRBJ1-1
v_gene: TRBV10-1
abundance: medium-sized
len: 13

CDR3aa: CASSQDWGTPGDEQFF
CDR3nt: TGTGCCAGCAGCCAAGATTGGGGGACCCCGGGCGATGAGCAGTTCTTC
d_gene: .
j_gene: TRBJ2-1
v_gene: TRBV3-1
abundance: few
len: 16

CDR3aa: CAWSEETQYF
CDR3nt: TGTGCCTGGAGTGAAGAGACCCAGTACTTC
d_gene: .
j_gene: TRBJ2-5
v_gene: TRBV30
abundance: .
len: 10

CDR3aa: CASSPLTGKVEQYF
CDR3nt: TGTGCCAGCAGTCCGTTAACGGGAAAGGTCGAGCAGTACTTC
d_gene: .
j_gene: TRBJ2-7
v_gene: TRBV5-5
abundance: few
len: 14

CDR3aa: CASSSRDFGVYNEQFF
CDR3nt: TGTGCCAGCAGCTCCCGGGACTTCGGGGTCTACAATGAGCAGTTCTTC
d_gene: .
j_gene: TRBJ2-1
v_gene: TRBV11-2
abundance: many
len: 16

CDR3aa: CASSLADNQPQHF
CDR3nt: TGTGCCAGCAGCTTAGCTGACAACCAGCCCCAGCATTTT
d_gene: .
j_gene: TRBJ1-5
v_gene: TRBV13
abundance: .
len: 13

CDR3aa: CASSPDKTGTQYF
CDR3nt: TGCGCCAGCAGCCCGGACAAGACGGGGACCCAGTACTTC
d_gene: .
j_gene: TRBJ2-5
v_gene: TRBV5-1
abundance: many
len: 13

CDR3aa: CATSRGAGWDTEAFF
CDR3nt: TGTGCCACCAGCAGAGGGGCAGGGTGGGACACTGAAGCTTTCTTT
d_gene: .
j_gene: TRBJ1-1
v_gene: TRBV15
abundance: few
len: 15

CDR3aa: CASRRDVYQETQYF
CDR3nt: TGTGCCAGCAGGCGGGACGTATACCAAGAGACCCAGTACTTC
d_gene: .
j_gene: TRBJ2-5
v_gene: TRBV2
abundance: .
len: 14

CDR3aa: CSASRTNTEAFF
CDR3nt: TGCAGTGCTAGCAGGACGAACACTGAAGCTTTCTTT
d_gene: .
j_gene: TRBJ1-1
v_gene: TRBV20-1
abundance: few
len: 12

CDR3aa: CATSDSFGGGTEQYF
CDR3nt: TGTGCCACCAGTGATTCGTTCGGGGGAGGGACCGAGCAGTACTTC
d_gene: TRBD2
j_gene: TRBJ2-7
v_gene: TRBV24-1
abundance: .
len: 15

CDR3aa: CASRSGTSVTYEQYF
CDR3nt: TGTGCCAGCAGATCAGGGACTAGCGTAACCTACGAGCAGTACTTC
d_gene: TRBD2
j_gene: TRBJ2-7
v_gene: TRBV12-3/TRBV12-4
abundance: .
len: 15

CDR3aa: CATNPGTGGDTEAFF
CDR3nt: TGTGCCACCAACCCGGGGACAGGGGGGGACACTGAAGCTTTCTTT
d_gene: TRBD1
j_gene: TRBJ1-1
v_gene: TRBV12-3/TRBV12-4
abundance: few
len: 15

CDR3aa: CATSDPSGTDTQYF
CDR3nt: TGTGCCACCAGTGATCCCTCCGGGACAGATACGCAGTATTTT
d_gene: .
j_gene: TRBJ2-3
v_gene: TRBV24-1
abundance: few
len: 14

CDR3aa: CSARGRQGEAGELFF
CDR3nt: TGCAGTGCTAGGGGAAGACAGGGGGAGGCCGGGGAGCTGTTTTTT
d_gene: TRBD1
j_gene: TRBJ2-2
v_gene: TRBV20-1
abundance: many
len: 15

CDR3aa: CASSSSGANVLIF
CDR3nt: TGTGCCAGCTCTTCCTCTGGGGCCAACGTCCTGATTTTC
d_gene: .
j_gene: TRBJ2-6
v_gene: TRBV18
abundance: many
len: 13

CDR3aa: CASSQGLDLGQETQYF
CDR3nt: TGTGCCAGCAGCCAGGGACTAGACCTCGGGCAAGAGACCCAGTACTTC
d_gene: TRBD2
j_gene: TRBJ2-5
v_gene: TRBV3-1
abundance: .
len: 16

CDR3aa: CSARWTSGRDTQYF
CDR3nt: TGCAGTGCTAGATGGACTAGCGGGAGAGATACGCAGTATTTT
d_gene: TRBD2
j_gene: TRBJ2-3
v_gene: TRBV20-1
abundance: few
len: 14

CDR3aa: CSARMDHGHYEQYF
CDR3nt: TGCAGTGCTAGGATGGACCATGGACACTACGAGCAGTACTTC
d_gene: .
j_gene: TRBJ2-7
v_gene: TRBV20-1
abundance: many
len: 14

CDR3aa: CASSIPQMEQSYNEQFF
CDR3nt: TGTGCCAGTAGTATCCCCCAAATGGAGCAATCCTACAATGAGCAGTTCTTC
d_gene: .
j_gene: TRBJ2-1
v_gene: TRBV19
abundance: few
len: 17

CDR3aa: CASRGPPPTYEQYF
CDR3nt: TGTGCCAGCCGCGGTCCCCCTCCTACCTACGAGCAGTACTTC
d_gene: .
j_gene: TRBJ2-7
v_gene: TRBV27
abundance: .
len: 14